These 20 T cell receptor beta chains originate from one sample sequenced in a study of cytotoxic CD8 clonotypes in ibrutinib-treated CLL. Profiling relied on immunoSEQ multiplex PCR, and the TCRdb table lists in-frame clones only, not all of them. The sample lists roughly 45,000 clones, approximately 70% occurring once. Sequenced material: PBMCs, taken after 24 months of ibrutinib treatment. These receptor sequences come from a human donor with chronic lymphocytic leukemia.

DNA of the CDR3: TGTGCCAGCGTAATAGGGACAGGGGGCGAGCAGTACTTC. Translated, it gives CASVIGTGGEQYF. The V gene is TRBV6-1, the J gene TRBJ2-7; TRBD1 aligns across 11 bases. The V segment lost 8 bases and the J segment 6 bases; nucleotides outside the gene matches: 6. Germline CDR1 MNHNS, CDR2 SASEGT. The CDR3 length is 13 residues.

V is TRBV2 and J is TRBJ1-2; tentative D call: TRBD1 (5 bases). Trimming took 2 bases from V and 5 from J, leaving 18 bases between them. The length of the CDR3 is 16 residues. The germline V gene has CDR1 SNHLY and CDR2 FYNNEI. The CDR3, as DNA: TGTGCCAGCAGTGAAAAATTAGAGGGGATGGCATATGGCTACACCTTC. It codes for CASSEKLEGMAYGYTF.

This chain connects TRBV11-1 to TRBJ1-1; D may be TRBD1 (5 bases). This CDR3 comprises 13 residues. Looked up from germline, CDR1 is SGHAT and CDR2 is FQDESV (reference sequence). With 7 bases removed from V and 8 bases from J, the gap between germline ends came to 17 bases. The CDR3 protein is CASTGARDREAFF. In DNA, the CDR3 is TGTGCCAGCACTGGGGCGCGCGACAGAGAAGCTTTCTTT.

This sequence joins TRBV28 and TRBJ1-5; no clear D. Germline CDR1 is MDHEN and CDR2 is SYDVKM. CDR3 length: 15 amino acids. Trimming took off 11 bases at V and 0 bases at J, with 17 bases between the two ends. In DNA, the CDR3 is TGTGCCGTCTACCGGGCGGGAATTAGCAATCAGCCCCAGCATTTT. Translated, it gives CAVYRAGISNQPQHF.

The chain has TRBV5-1 and TRBJ2-7; 8 bases are a match to TRBD1. Trimming cost V 3 bases and J 0 bases; bases outside gene matches: 2. The CDR3 is 14 amino acids. Germline assignment: CDR1 SGHRS and CDR2 YFSETQ. The CDR3 region is CASSYRGTSYEQYF. CDR3 coding DNA: TGCGCCAGCAGCTACAGGGGGACCTCCTACGAGCAGTACTTC.

The V gene is TRBV30, the J gene TRBJ2-1, with D unclear. Per the germline V gene, CDR1 is GTSNPN and CDR2 is SVGIG (reference sequence). Between the trimmed V and J ends, which lost 5 bases and 9 bases, there was a span of 11 bases. The CDR3 is made up of 11 amino acids. The CDR3 sequence: CAWHLAREQFF. The CDR3 DNA reads TGTGCCTGGCACCTGGCACGTGAGCAGTTCTTC.

The chain has TRBV5-1 and TRBJ1-3; D gene unclear. Germline V gene data show CDR1 as SGHRS and CDR2 as YFSETQ. This CDR3 region has 13 residues. Trimming removed 3 bases at V and 3 bases at J, with 7 bases between. The CDR3 sequence is CASSSYSGNTIYF. CDR3 nucleotide sequence: TGCGCCAGCAGCTCGTACAGTGGAAACACCATATATTTT. The entire variable domain, with the rest obtained from reference TRBV5-1 and TRBJ1-3, is as follows: KAGVTQTPRYLIKTRGQQVTLSCSPISGHRSVSWYQQTPGQGLQFLFEYFSETQRNKGNFPGRFSGRQFSNSRSEMNVSTLELGDSALYLCASSSYSGNTIYFGEGSWLTVV.

This clone has just a few counts. The chain has TRBV2 and TRBJ1-2; maybe TRBD1 (6 bases). CDR1 is SNHLY and CDR2 is FYNNEI in the germline V gene. The CDR3 has 14 amino acids. The V gene lost 8 bases and the J gene lost 4 bases, with 17 bases spanning the gap. CDR3 sequence: CASSRDIGGYGYTF. CDR3 nucleotides: TGTGCCAGCTCCAGGGACATAGGTGGCTATGGCTACACCTTC.

The chain is built from TRBV18 and TRBJ1-2; tentative D call: TRBD1 (5 bases). From germline, CDR1 is KGHSH and CDR2 LQKENI. The V gene lost 6 bases and the J gene lost 3 bases, with 11 bases spanning the gap. The CDR3 loop spans 13 amino acids. Here the CDR3 reads CASSRGGDYGYTF. The DNA for the CDR3 is TGTGCCAGCTCCCGAGGAGGGGACTATGGCTACACCTTC.

The chain links TRBV13 to TRBJ2-1, with TRBD2 identical over 9 bases. The V segment lost 5 bases and the J segment 16 bases; nucleotides outside the gene matches: 18. The CDR3 runs to 15 residues. Germline assignment: CDR1 PRHDT and CDR2 FYEKMQ (reference sequence). The DNA of the CDR3 is TGTGCCAGCAGCCCCCGGGTAGGGGGGGCTAGCGGGATATTCTTC. Translation: CASSPRVGGASGIFF.

This chain links TRBV19 with TRBJ1-2; D unclear. CDR1 and CDR2 from the germline V gene are LNHDA and SQIVND (reference sequence). CDR3 length equals 13 residues. V lost 7 bases and J 0 bases, leaving 9 bases between the germline ends. This CDR3 reads CASKPQANYGYTF. The CDR3 DNA is TGTGCCAGTAAGCCGCAGGCTAACTATGGCTACACCTTC. The full variable domain, its missing parts supplied by reference TRBV19 and TRBJ1-2, is DGGITQSPKYLFRKEGQNVTLSCEQNLNHDAMYWYRQDPGQGLRLIYYSQIVNDFQKGDIAEGYSVSREKKESFPLTVTSAQKNPTAFYLCASKPQANYGYTFGSGTRLTVV.

The J gene is TRBJ1-2, the V gene TRBV7-9, with D unresolved. V dropped 2 bases and J dropped 7 bases, with 14 bases sitting between them. This CDR3 contains 14 residues. Germline loops: CDR1 SEHNR, CDR2 FQNEAQ (reference sequence). CDR3 nucleotide sequence: TGTGCCAGCAGCTTACCCAAGACGGGTAGTGGCTACACCTTC. Protein product: CASSLPKTGSGYTF.

The gene calls are TRBV7-2 and TRBJ2-1; 7 nucleotides align to TRBD2. This CDR3 spans 12 amino acids. Germline CDR1 SGHTA, CDR2 FQGNSA. The V and J ends lost 6 bases and 13 bases, in that order; junction bases with no gene match: 9. The CDR3 reads CASRASGTKQFF. CDR3 coding DNA: TGTGCCAGCAGGGCCAGTGGGACTAAACAGTTCTTC. The full variable domain, rest sourced from reference TRBV7-2 and TRBJ2-1, is GAGVSQSPSNKVTEKGKDVELRCDPISGHTALYWYRQSLGQGLEFLIYFQGNSAPDKSGLPSDRFSAERTGGSVSTLTIQRTQQEDSAVYLCASRASGTKQFFGPGTRLTVL.

The chain joins TRBV6-1 to TRBJ1-2, with unresolved D. V lost 2 bases and J lost 7, with 14 bases in between. Germline V gene sequence: CDR1 MNHNS, CDR2 SASEGT. This CDR3 has 14 amino acids. CDR3 nucleotides: TGTGCCAGCAGTGAAAGAGGGAGGACCCTTGGCTACACCTTC. The encoded protein is CASSERGRTLGYTF.

The table lists this clone with a few counts. The chain combines TRBV5-6 with TRBJ1-1, with a tentative D call TRBD1 (5 bases). The germline V gene has CDR1 SGHDT and CDR2 YYEEEE. The CDR3 length is 14 residues. Between the trimmed V and J ends, which lost 1 base and 4 bases, there was a span of 11 bases. The CDR3 sequence is CASSLYFGGTEAFF. The CDR3 DNA reads TGTGCCAGCAGCTTGTATTTTGGGGGCACTGAAGCTTTCTTT.

This chain joins TRBV18 and TRBJ1-5; 7 bases are a match to TRBD1. V shed 4 bases and J 2 bases; nucleotides not matched to a gene: 5. The germline CDR1 and CDR2 sequences are KGHSH and LQKENI. This CDR3 has 15 residues. The CDR3 sequence: CASSRQGVGNQPQHF. The CDR3 DNA reads as TGTGCCAGCTCACGGCAGGGGGTTGGCAATCAGCCCCAGCATTTT.

This chain links TRBV7-9 with TRBJ1-5; no reliable D call. V was shortened by 1 base and J by 3 bases, with 7 bases between the two germline ends. CDR1 is SEHNR, CDR2 FQNEAQ, per germline (reference sequence). This CDR3 region has 14 residues. CDR3: CASSLGASNQPQHF. The CDR3 DNA reads as TGTGCCAGCAGCTTAGGAGCTTCCAATCAGCCCCAGCATTTT.

The chain is built from TRBV11-2 and TRBJ2-1; TRBD2 aligns across 14 bases. V trimming: 0 bases; J trimming: 6 bases; junction bases outside the gene matches: 10. CDR3 length equals 19 residues. Germline V gene sequence: CDR1 SGHAT, CDR2 FQNNGV. This chain's CDR3 is CASSLETGTSGSQGNEQFF. CDR3 nucleotides: TGTGCCAGCAGCTTAGAGACCGGGACTAGCGGGAGTCAAGGCAATGAGCAGTTCTTC.

This rearrangement joins TRBV30 to TRBJ1-5; TRBD1 is a possible D gene (5 bases). The CDR3 has 14 residues. Germline V gene sequence: CDR1 GTSNPN, CDR2 SVGIG (reference sequence). V lost 2 bases and J 1 base, leaving 9 bases between the germline ends. The CDR3 loop is CAWSRGSSNQPQHF. DNA for the CDR3: TGTGCCTGGAGTAGGGGTTCGAGCAATCAGCCCCAGCATTTT.

A remark on this clone: A read error may account for a junction end that differs from germline. V gene TRBV5-1 combines with J gene TRBJ1-1; D perhaps matches TRBD1 (5 bases). Germline V lookup: CDR1 SGHRS, CDR2 YFSETQ. The CDR3 runs 12 residues. The CDR3 spells CASSLVQGDAFF. CDR3 in DNA: TGCGCCAGCAGCTTGGTGCAGGGAGACGCTTTTTTT.